In its sample, the clone carrying this TCR beta chain was seen a few times. Its antigen remains unidentified. The record originates from a study of T-cell memory formation after mild COVID-19. About the study: For the most part, TCR clusters were specific to one donor.

Findings and caveats of the study: Shrinking CD4+ clones were chiefly CM and EM; CD8+ ones were chiefly EMRA.

TCRdb reanalysed the 5' RACE reads using MiXCR and keeps one entry per CDR3 protein. The repertoire consists of around 150,000 distinct CDR3 sequences, with roughly 11% occurring once and the leading ten covering roughly 3.8%. CDR3 length: 15 residues. CDR1 and CDR2 (germline): SGHRS, YFSETQ. V was pared by 0 bases and J by 1 base, with 10 bases between. This chain uses TRBV5-1 with TRBJ1-1; D perhaps matches TRBD1 (5 bases). The sequence derives from a man aged 18 to 29 who had mild COVID-19 (a few samples of this study predate the infection). Cell type and time point are not known. The sample consisted of PBMCs or a T cell subset sorted from them (not recorded which). The CDR3 spells CASSLGGVSNTEAFF. In nucleotides, the CDR3 is TGCGCCAGCAGCTTGGGGGGCGTATCGAACACTGAAGCTTTCTTT.